This T cell receptor (beta chain) was retrieved from a study of blood T cell repertoires in COVID-19. Study as a whole: Sites across the United States, Italy and Spain contributed samples from acute and convalescent COVID-19.

In the original processing: Estimates of nucleated cell counts were drawn from the amplification of reference gene primers. Sequenced by immunoSEQ multiplex PCR; TCRdb stores in-frame clones only, minus some. The V and J calls and the clone size are those of that table, but D and trimming were determined from the DNA. The data show approximately 240,000 clones, less than 90% seen once. The CDR3 has 14 amino acids. Germline CDR1 and CDR2: SGDLS and YYNGEE. V shed 0 bases and J shed 0 bases, with 7 bases lying between them. J is TRBJ2-7 and V is TRBV9, with a possible D match to TRBD1 (6 bases). The sequenced sample was peripheral blood. The TCR sequence derives from a woman of 80 years or more with active or convalescent COVID-19. The CDR3 spells CASSVEDSSYEQYF. The CDR3 nucleotides read TGTGCCAGCAGCGTAGAGGACAGCTCCTACGAGCAGTACTTC.